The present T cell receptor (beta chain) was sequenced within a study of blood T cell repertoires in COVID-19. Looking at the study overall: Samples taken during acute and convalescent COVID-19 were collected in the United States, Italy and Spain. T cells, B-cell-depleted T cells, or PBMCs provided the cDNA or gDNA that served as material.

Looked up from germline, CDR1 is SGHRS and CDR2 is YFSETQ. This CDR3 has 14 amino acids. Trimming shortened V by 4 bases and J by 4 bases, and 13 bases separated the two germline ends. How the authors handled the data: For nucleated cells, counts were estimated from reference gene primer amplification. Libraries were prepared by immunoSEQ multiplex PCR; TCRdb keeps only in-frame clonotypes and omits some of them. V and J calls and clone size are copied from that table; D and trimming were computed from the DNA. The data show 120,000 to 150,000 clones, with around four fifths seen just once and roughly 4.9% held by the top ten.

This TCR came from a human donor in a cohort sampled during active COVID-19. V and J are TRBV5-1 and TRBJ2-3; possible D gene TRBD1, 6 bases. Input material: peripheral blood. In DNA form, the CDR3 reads TGCGCCAGCAGCCCGGGGACACCTCCAGATACGCAGTATTTT. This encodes CASSPGTPPDTQYF.